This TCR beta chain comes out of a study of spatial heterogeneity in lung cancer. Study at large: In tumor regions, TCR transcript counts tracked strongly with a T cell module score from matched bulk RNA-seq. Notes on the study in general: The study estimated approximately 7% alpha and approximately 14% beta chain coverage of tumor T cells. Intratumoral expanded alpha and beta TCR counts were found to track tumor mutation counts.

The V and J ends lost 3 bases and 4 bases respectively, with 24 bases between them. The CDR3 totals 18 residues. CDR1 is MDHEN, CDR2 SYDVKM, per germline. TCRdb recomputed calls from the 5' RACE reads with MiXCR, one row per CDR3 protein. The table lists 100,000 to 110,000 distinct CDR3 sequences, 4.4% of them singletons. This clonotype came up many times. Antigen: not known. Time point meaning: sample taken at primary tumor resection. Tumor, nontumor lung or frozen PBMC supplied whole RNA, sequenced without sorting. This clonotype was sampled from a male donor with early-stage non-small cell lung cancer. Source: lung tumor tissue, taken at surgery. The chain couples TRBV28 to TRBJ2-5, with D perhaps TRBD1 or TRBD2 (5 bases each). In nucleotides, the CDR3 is TGTGCCAGCAGTTTTGGTACGGGGACCACCGGCGGAGGAGAGACCCAGTACTTC. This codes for CASSFGTGTTGGGETQYF.